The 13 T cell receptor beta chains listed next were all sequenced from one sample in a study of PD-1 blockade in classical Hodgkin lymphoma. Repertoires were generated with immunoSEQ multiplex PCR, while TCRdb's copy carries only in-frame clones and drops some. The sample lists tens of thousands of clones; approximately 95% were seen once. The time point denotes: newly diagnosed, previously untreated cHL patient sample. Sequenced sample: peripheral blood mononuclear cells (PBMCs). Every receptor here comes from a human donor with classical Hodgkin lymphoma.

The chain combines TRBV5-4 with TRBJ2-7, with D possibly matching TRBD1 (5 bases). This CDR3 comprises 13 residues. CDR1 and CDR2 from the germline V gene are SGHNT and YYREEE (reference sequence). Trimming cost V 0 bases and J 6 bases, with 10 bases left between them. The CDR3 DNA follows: TGTGCCAGCAGCTTGGTCCCCCAGGGCGAGCAGTACTTC. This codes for CASSLVPQGEQYF.

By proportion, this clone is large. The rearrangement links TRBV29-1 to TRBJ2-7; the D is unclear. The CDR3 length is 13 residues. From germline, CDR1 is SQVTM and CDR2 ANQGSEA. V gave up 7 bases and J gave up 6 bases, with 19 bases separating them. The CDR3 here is CSASDSDWAEQYF. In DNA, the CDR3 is TGCAGCGCCTCTGACTCAGACTGGGCCGAGCAGTACTTC.

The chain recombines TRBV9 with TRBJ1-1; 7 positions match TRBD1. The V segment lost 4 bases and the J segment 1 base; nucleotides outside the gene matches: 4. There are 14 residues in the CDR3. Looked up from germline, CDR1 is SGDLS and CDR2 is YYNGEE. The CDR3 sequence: CASSPGTANTEAFF. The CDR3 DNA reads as TGTGCCAGCAGCCCCGGGACAGCGAACACTGAAGCTTTCTTT.

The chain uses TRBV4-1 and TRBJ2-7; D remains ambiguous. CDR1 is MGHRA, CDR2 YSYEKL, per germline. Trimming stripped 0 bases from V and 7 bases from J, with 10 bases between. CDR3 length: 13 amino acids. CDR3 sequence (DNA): TGCGCCAGCAGCCAAGATCCAGTATGGGAGCAGTACTTC. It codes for CASSQDPVWEQYF.

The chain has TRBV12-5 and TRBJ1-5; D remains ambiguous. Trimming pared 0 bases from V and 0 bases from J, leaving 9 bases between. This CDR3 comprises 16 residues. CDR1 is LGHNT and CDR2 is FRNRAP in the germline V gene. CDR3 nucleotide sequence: TGTGCTAGTGGTTTGGTACGAGCGTATAGCAATCAGCCCCAGCATTTT. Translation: CASGLVRAYSNQPQHF.

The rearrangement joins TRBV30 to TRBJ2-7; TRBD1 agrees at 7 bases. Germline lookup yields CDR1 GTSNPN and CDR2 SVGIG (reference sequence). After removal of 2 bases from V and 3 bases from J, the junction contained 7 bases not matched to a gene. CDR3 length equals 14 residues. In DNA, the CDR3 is TGTGCCTGGAGTTTCCCAGGGGGTGTCTACGAGCAGTACTTC. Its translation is CAWSFPGGVYEQYF.

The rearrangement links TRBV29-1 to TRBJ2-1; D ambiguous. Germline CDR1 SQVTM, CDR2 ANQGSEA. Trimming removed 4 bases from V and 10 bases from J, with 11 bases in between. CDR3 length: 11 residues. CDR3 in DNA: TGCAGCGTTGGAATAGCTCGGGAGCAGTTCTTC. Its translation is CSVGIAREQFF.

The CDR3 bases are TGTGCCAGCAGAAACGCCGGCGAGCAGTACTTC. Its protein product is CASRNAGEQYF. This chain joins TRBV6-1 and TRBJ2-7; D unclear. Trimming left V 6 bases short and J 6 bases short, with 9 bases between. The CDR3 totals 11 residues. The V gene's germline CDR1 is MNHNS and CDR2 SASEGT.

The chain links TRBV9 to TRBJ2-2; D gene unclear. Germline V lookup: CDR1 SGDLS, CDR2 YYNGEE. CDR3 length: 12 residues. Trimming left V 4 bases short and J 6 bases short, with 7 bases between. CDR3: CASSFGSGELFF. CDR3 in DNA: TGTGCCAGCAGCTTTGGTTCCGGGGAGCTGTTTTTT.

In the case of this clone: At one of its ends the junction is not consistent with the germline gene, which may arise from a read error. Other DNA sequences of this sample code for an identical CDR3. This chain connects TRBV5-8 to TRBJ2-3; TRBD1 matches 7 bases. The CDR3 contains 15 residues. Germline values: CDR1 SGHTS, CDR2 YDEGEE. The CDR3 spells CASSLGGQMTDTQYF. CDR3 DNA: TGTGCCAGCAGCTTGGGGGGACAGATGACAGATACGCAATATTTT. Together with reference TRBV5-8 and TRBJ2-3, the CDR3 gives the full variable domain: EAGVTQSPTHLIKTRGQQATLRCSPISGHTSVYWYQQALGLGLQFLLWYDEGEERNRGNFPPRFSGRQFPNYSSELNVNALELEDSALYLCASSLGGQMTDTQYFGPGTRLTVL.

The CDR3 nucleotides are TGTGCCAGCAGCGTAGTGACGGACTATGGCTACACCTTC. Encoded protein: CASSVVTDYGYTF. This chain connects TRBV9 to TRBJ1-2, with no clear D. V was shortened by 0 bases and J by 3 bases, with 6 bases between the two germline ends. The germline gives CDR1 SGDLS, CDR2 YYNGEE. The CDR3 has 13 residues.

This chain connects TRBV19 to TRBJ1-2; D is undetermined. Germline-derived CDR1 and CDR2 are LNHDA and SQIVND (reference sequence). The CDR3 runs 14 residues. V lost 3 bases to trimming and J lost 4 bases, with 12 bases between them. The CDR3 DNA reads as TGTGCCAGTAGTATTAGGCACACCATCTATGGCTACACCTTC. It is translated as CASSIRHTIYGYTF.

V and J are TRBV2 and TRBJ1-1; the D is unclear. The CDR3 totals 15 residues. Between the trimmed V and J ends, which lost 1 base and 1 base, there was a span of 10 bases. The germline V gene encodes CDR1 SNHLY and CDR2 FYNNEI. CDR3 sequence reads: CASSEDGTANTEAFF. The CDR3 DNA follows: TGTGCCAGCAGTGAAGATGGAACAGCGAACACTGAAGCTTTCTTT.